This T cell receptor (beta chain) was observed in a study of T cells in Graves' hyperthyroidism and ophthalmopathy. General study points: Most thyroid clonotypes expanded above 0.001 were also detected in blood.

Amplified TCR beta CDR3 regions came from RNA transcripts. The HTBI primer set served for first-round RT-PCR of the TCR CDR3. TCRdb fed the multiplex PCR reads into MiXCR, producing one record per CDR3 protein. The sample records 480,000 or so distinct CDR3 sequences, 40% to 55% being singletons. Trimming cost V 1 base and J 0 bases, with 10 bases left between them. CDR1 and CDR2 from the germline V gene are SGHTA and FQGTGA. The CDR3 has 17 residues. The study left out patients who had uncontrolled infection, other autoimmune disease, pregnancy or lactation. Diagnostic assessment was based on clinical symptoms, serum thyroxine and TRAb, thyroid ultrasound and orbital computed tomography. The table lists this clonotype with many counts. Its matching antigen is unknown.

The sequencing sample was made of peripheral blood or thyroid tissue (not recorded which). The V gene is TRBV7-3, the J gene TRBJ2-6; possibly TRBD2 for D (5 bases). This TCR came from an adult woman with Graves' disease, either hyperthyroidism or ophthalmopathy (not recorded which). The CDR3 DNA reads as TGTGCCAGCAGCTTAAGAGGGAACAGCTCTGGGGCCAACGTCCTGACTTTC. This encodes CASSLRGNSSGANVLTF. The full variable domain, with the rest looked up from reference TRBV7-3 and TRBJ2-6, is GAGVSQTPSNKVTEKGKYVELRCDPISGHTALYWYRQSLGQGPEFLIYFQGTGAADDSGLPNDRFFAVRPEGSVSTLKIQRTERGDSAVYLCASSLRGNSSGANVLTFGAGSRLTVL.